This passage covers 11 T cell receptor beta chains from one sample sequenced in a study of T cells in localized non-small cell lung cancer. The repertoire was sequenced with immunoSEQ multiplex PCR; TCRdb's copy has only in-frame clones and lacks some. Here the sample spans about 78,000 clones, 84% being singletons. The sequencing used peripheral blood, collected before any cancer treatment. These receptors were obtained from a man between 40 and 69 years old with stage I lung adenocarcinoma.

CDR3 bases: TGCGCCAGCAGCAGTCAGGTTCGAGAAAAACTGTTTTTT. Translation gives CASSSQVREKLFF. This chain connects TRBV5-1 to TRBJ1-4; D ambiguous. This CDR3 has 13 amino acids. The V gene lost 4 bases and the J gene lost 8 bases, with 12 bases spanning the gap. The germline CDR1 and CDR2 sequences are SGHRS and YFSETQ.

The genes are TRBV14 and TRBJ2-7, with D uncertain. Trimming shortened V by 0 bases and J by 4 bases, and 7 bases separated the two germline ends. The CDR3 totals 13 residues. Germline CDR1 and CDR2: SGHDN and FVKESK. The DNA of the CDR3 is TGTGCCAGCAGCCAAGATTGGATTTACGAGCAGTACTTC. It is translated as CASSQDWIYEQYF. The whole variable domain, filled in from reference TRBV14 and TRBJ2-7, reads EAGVTQFPSHSVIEKGQTVTLRCDPISGHDNLYWYRRVMGKEIKFLLHFVKESKQDESGMPNNRFLAERTGGTYSTLKVQPAELEDSGVYFCASSQDWIYEQYFGPGTRLTVT.

The rearrangement joins TRBV6-4 to TRBJ2-1, with D possibly matching TRBD2 (6 bases). The ends were cut back, 4 bases at V and 4 bases at J, with 14 bases in the middle. Germline-derived CDR1 and CDR2 are MRHNA and SNTAGT. This CDR3 spans 15 amino acids. CDR3 nucleotides: TGTGCCAGCAGTGCCGGGACTTCTTATTACAATGAGCAGTTCTTC. Translated, it gives CASSAGTSYYNEQFF.

This chain connects TRBV29-1 to TRBJ2-1, with 7 bases identical to TRBD2. Per the germline V gene, CDR1 is SQVTM and CDR2 is ANQGSEA. This CDR3 has 13 residues. V gave up 1 base and J gave up 6 bases; unmatched junction bases: 3. In DNA form, the CDR3 reads TGCAGCGTTGAAGGGACTAGTCTCAATGAGCAGTTCTTC. As protein: CSVEGTSLNEQFF.

The genes are TRBV15 and TRBJ1-2; D might be TRBD1 (5 bases). The germline V gene has CDR1 LNHNV and CDR2 YYDKDF (reference sequence). The CDR3 spans 15 residues. Trimming shortened V by 0 bases and J by 5 bases, and 13 bases separated the two germline ends. The CDR3: CATSREYRRPYGYTF. CDR3 DNA sequence: TGTGCCACCAGCAGAGAGTACAGGAGACCTTATGGCTACACCTTC. Filled out from reference TRBV15 and TRBJ1-2, the complete variable domain reads DAMVIQNPRYQVTQFGKPVTLSCSQTLNHNVMYWYQQKSSQAPKLLFHYYDKDFNNEADTPDNFQSRRPNTSFCFLDIRSPGLGDTAMYLCATSREYRRPYGYTFGSGTRLTVV.

This clone was found a few times. This rearrangement joins TRBV6-1 to TRBJ1-6; possible D gene TRBD1, 6 bases. V was clipped by 5 bases and J by 14 bases, with 16 bases between them. This CDR3 is 13 amino acids long. Germline assignment: CDR1 MNHNS and CDR2 SASEGT. DNA for the CDR3: TGTGCCAGCAGTAAACGGGACACTCCGACCCTCCACTTT. Protein sequence: CASSKRDTPTLHF.

In regard to this clone: The same CDR3 is also encoded by other DNA sequences in this sample. The rearrangement joins TRBV7-6 to TRBJ2-7, with 9 bases lining up with TRBD2. Germline V gene lookup returns CDR1 SGHVS and CDR2 FNYEAQ. The CDR3 is made up of 19 amino acids. With V trimmed by 4 bases and J by 4 bases, 20 bases remained unmatched. Written as DNA, the CDR3 is TGTGCCAGCAGCTCTAGTGCATTCGGACTGGCGGGGGGGAATTACGAGCAGTACTTC. Its protein is CASSSSAFGLAGGNYEQYF.

This sequence joins TRBV7-2 and TRBJ2-7; 7 positions match TRBD1. Germline trimming cut 5 bases from V and 2 bases from J; bases unmatched to any gene: 15. Germline CDR1 reads SGHTA; CDR2 reads FQGNSA. The CDR3 length is 17 residues. Here the CDR3 reads CASSLSLLGQAAYEQYF. CDR3 nucleotides: TGTGCCAGCAGCCTAAGCCTCCTAGGACAGGCCGCCTACGAGCAGTACTTC.

The chain carries TRBV14 and TRBJ2-5; TRBD1 aligns across 11 bases. The CDR3 loop spans 20 amino acids. The ends lost 3 bases at V and 5 bases at J; junction bases unmatched: 20. CDR1 is SGHDN, CDR2 FVKESK, per germline. The CDR3 region has the DNA TGTGCCAGCAGCCATGATAAAGGTAGTGGAGGACAGGGGGCTTCGGAGACCCAGTACTTC. Translation gives CASSHDKGSGGQGASETQYF.

The chain recombines TRBV6-6 with TRBJ2-5, with TRBD2 identical over 8 bases. The length of the CDR3 is 14 residues. Losses at the gene ends were 11 bases for V and 2 bases for J; bases not matched to a gene: 10. The V gene's germline CDR1 is MNHNY and CDR2 SVGAGI (reference sequence). The chain's CDR3 is CASSGLVAQETQYF. As DNA, the CDR3 is TGTGCCTCCTCGGGACTAGTTGCGCAAGAGACCCAGTACTTC.

A single count supports this clone. The V gene is TRBV6-1, the J gene TRBJ2-2; D possibly matches TRBD1 or TRBD2 (5 bases each). Trimming removed 6 bases from V and 0 bases from J, with 11 bases in between. Germline assignment: CDR1 MNHNS and CDR2 SASEGT. The CDR3 sequence is 15 residues long. The CDR3 nucleotides read TGTGCCAGCAGCTGGGACCCCGCGAACACCGGGGAGCTGTTTTTT. It encodes CASSWDPANTGELFF.